This T cell receptor (beta chain) was sequenced in a study of cytomegalovirus exposure and HLA in healthy donors. General study points: The authors judged a highly shared variant cluster likely a sequencing artifact. More clonal expansion characterized HLA-associated TCR beta chains than equally common others in a later analysis. Later on, analysis showed that most CMV-associated TCR beta chains appeared to be HLA-restricted.

V gave up 1 base and J gave up 4 bases, with 8 bases separating them. This CDR3 has 13 amino acids. Looked up from germline, CDR1 is SGHNT and CDR2 is YYREEE (reference sequence). About this clone: The antigen is unknown.

PCR primers comprised 60 Vbeta and 13 Jbeta primers. Data came from immunoSEQ multiplex PCR; TCRdb stores just in-frame clones and leaves some out. The sample has roughly 110,000 clones, 74% seen once. The rearrangement joins TRBV5-4 to TRBJ2-5, with a possible D match to TRBD1 (6 bases). The sequencing input was PBMCs. The TCR was taken from a human donor in good health. CDR3 in amino acids: CASSLKGVETQYF. In DNA form, the CDR3 reads TGTGCCAGCAGCTTGAAGGGGGTAGAGACCCAGTACTTC.